Listed below are T cell receptor beta chains from one sample, sequenced in a study of T cells in tuberculosis. The table came from immunoSEQ multiplex PCR; TCRdb's copy has only in-frame clones and leaves some out. In the table there are 85,000 to 100,000 clones, approximately 90% of which are singletons. Material for sequencing was CD1b-GMM tetramer-negative cells sorted from PBMCs. The source is an adult woman with latent tuberculosis. The CDR3 runs from the conserved cysteine through the conserved F or W. A D gene is named only where the DNA matches it firmly. Size values are once, few and many counts, or a class for expanded clones, and some rows have none.

clone size: .; D gene: .; J gene: TRBJ2-3; V gene: TRBV4-1; CDR3 DNA: TGCGCCAGCAGCCCTTTGGAGAGCACAGATACGCAGTATTTT; CDR3 protein: CASSPLESTDTQYF
clone size: .; D gene: TRBD2; J gene: TRBJ2-1; V gene: TRBV7-3; CDR3 DNA: TGTGCCAGCAGCTTAGCGCTAGCGGGGGCGAATGAGCAGTTCTTC; CDR3 protein: CASSLALAGANEQFF
clone size: once; D gene: TRBD1; J gene: TRBJ2-7; V gene: TRBV6-5; CDR3 DNA: TGTGCCAGCAGTCTCGCCTTGGGACAGTCCTACGAGCAGTACTTC; CDR3 protein: CASSLALGQSYEQYF
clone size: .; D gene: TRBD1; J gene: TRBJ1-2; V gene: TRBV5-5; CDR3 DNA: TGTGCCAGCAGAGGGGGCCTAGCTAACTATGGCTACACCTTC; CDR3 protein: CASRGGLANYGYTF
clone size: .; D gene: .; J gene: TRBJ1-2; V gene: TRBV9; CDR3 DNA: TGTGCCAGCAGCGTAAGCCCCCCGGGGGGGGCTAACTATGGCTACACCTTC; CDR3 protein: CASSVSPPGGANYGYTF
clone size: .; D gene: .; J gene: TRBJ1-1; V gene: TRBV19; CDR3 DNA: TGTGCCACCCGGCGGGCCGGGAACACTGAAGCTTTCTTT; CDR3 protein: CATRRAGNTEAFF
clone size: .; D gene: TRBD1; J gene: TRBJ1-2; V gene: TRBV7-6; CDR3 DNA: TGTGCCAGCAGCTTGGATCCGGGACAGGGGGCGCGGGGCTACACCTTC; CDR3 protein: CASSLDPGQGARGYTF
clone size: .; D gene: .; J gene: TRBJ2-1; V gene: TRBV6-4; CDR3 DNA: TGTGCCAGCAGTGTCCTAGCACAGATGGACAATGAGCAGTTCTTC; CDR3 protein: CASSVLAQMDNEQFF
clone size: .; D gene: .; J gene: TRBJ1-3; V gene: TRBV28; CDR3 DNA: TGTGCCAGCAGTTTCACAGGGAGGGGCTCTGGAAACACCATATATTTT; CDR3 protein: CASSFTGRGSGNTIYF
clone size: .; D gene: TRBD2; J gene: TRBJ2-1; V gene: TRBV28; CDR3 DNA: TGTGCCAGCAGTTTCTGGGCGGGGGGTTCGAATGAGCAGTTCTTC; CDR3 protein: CASSFWAGGSNEQFF
clone size: .; D gene: TRBD1; J gene: TRBJ1-1; V gene: TRBV19; CDR3 DNA: TGTGCCAGTAGTCAAAATCAGGGGGCTGACACTGAAGCTTTCTTT; CDR3 protein: CASSQNQGADTEAFF
clone size: .; D gene: .; J gene: TRBJ1-3; V gene: TRBV30; CDR3 DNA: TGTGCCTGGAGCCCCAGCGAAGTATTCTCGCAAAACACCATATATTTT; CDR3 protein: CAWSPSEVFSQNTIYF
clone size: .; D gene: .; J gene: TRBJ1-6; V gene: TRBV7-2; CDR3 DNA: TGTGCCAGCAGCTTAGGGAGCTCCTATAATTCACCCCTCCACTTT; CDR3 protein: CASSLGSSYNSPLHF
clone size: .; D gene: .; J gene: TRBJ2-5; V gene: TRBV9; CDR3 DNA: TGTGCCAGCAGCGTAGGATCGGGGGTCCAAGAGACCCAGTACTTC; CDR3 protein: CASSVGSGVQETQYF
clone size: .; D gene: TRBD2; J gene: TRBJ2-5; V gene: TRBV4-2; CDR3 DNA: TGTGCCAGCAGCCAAGGGCTAGCGGGGGGACGAGAGACCCAGTACTTC; CDR3 protein: CASSQGLAGGRETQYF
clone size: .; D gene: TRBD1; J gene: TRBJ1-1; V gene: TRBV7-9; CDR3 DNA: TGTGCCAGCAGCTTAGCGGGTACAGGGGGTTTTACTGAAGCTTTCTTT; CDR3 protein: CASSLAGTGGFTEAFF
clone size: .; D gene: TRBD1; J gene: TRBJ1-5; V gene: TRBV6-6; CDR3 DNA: TGTGCCAGCAGTTACTCGGGCAGGGGGGATCAGCCCCAGCATTTT; CDR3 protein: CASSYSGRGDQPQHF
clone size: .; D gene: .; J gene: TRBJ2-7; V gene: TRBV6-1; CDR3 DNA: TGTGCCAGCAGTGAAGTGGCGGAGACGGTGAGCTCCTACGAGCAGTACTTC; CDR3 protein: CASSEVAETVSSYEQYF
clone size: .; D gene: TRBD2; J gene: TRBJ2-7; V gene: TRBV6-6; CDR3 DNA: TGTGCCAGCAGTTACTTGAGCGGGGGACTTTACGAGCAGTACTTC; CDR3 protein: CASSYLSGGLYEQYF
clone size: .; D gene: .; J gene: TRBJ1-1; V gene: TRBV11-2; CDR3 DNA: TGTGCCAGCAGCTTAGCGAGGCGTACTGAAGCTTTCTTT; CDR3 protein: CASSLARRTEAFF